This TCR beta chain was retrieved from a study of early T cells in non-severe SARS-CoV-2 infection. TCRdb called the 5' RACE reads again in MiXCR, with one record for every CDR3 protein. This table holds 68,000 or so distinct CDR3 sequences, roughly an eighth found once. V was trimmed by 3 bases and J by 4 bases, leaving 9 bases between them. The CDR3 covers 13 residues. This clonotype was counted many times. This sequence joins TRBV12-3 or TRBV12-4 and TRBJ1-2; D might be TRBD1 (5 bases). The clonotype originates from an adult who was a healthcare worker with PCR-confirmed SARS-CoV-2 infection or an uninfected control (not recorded which). Sequencing used whole blood. In DNA, the CDR3 is TGTGCCAGCAGTTTTGGACACAGCTATGGCTACACCTTC. It codes for CASSFGHSYGYTF.